A single TCR beta chain is shown here with its context. This sample was included in a study of CD8 T cells in Susac syndrome. The CDR3 totals 16 residues. Trimming left V 7 bases short and J 0 bases short, with 19 bases between. Negative isolation was used for CD8+ and CD4+ T cells, and FACS enrichment was applied to TEMRA cells. Reverse transcription of about 0.5 to 1 ug RNA was carried out with random hexamers. In TCRdb, the immunoSEQ multiplex PCR reads were re-called with MiXCR into one record per CDR3 protein. The profile covers 150,000 to 200,000 distinct CDR3 sequences, with about 94% appearing a single time and 0.085% to 0.11% taken by the ten largest.

Sequencing was done on a sample of CD4+ T cells from PBMCs. J is TRBJ2-7 and V is TRBV12-3 or TRBV12-4; D not certain. The sequence was collected from a human donor in good health. The CDR3 DNA reads as TGTGCCAGCACCCCGTCCCTGACTTACAGCTCCTACGAGCAGTACTTC. Amino acid sequence: CASTPSLTYSSYEQYF.